Listed here are 17 T cell receptor beta chains from one sample, sequenced in a study of blood T cell repertoires in COVID-19. TCRdb's copy holds only in-frame clones and misses some; the assay was immunoSEQ multiplex PCR. The top ten hold over 4% of the sample, which has 90,000 to 120,000 clones, roughly 84% seen once. The sequenced sample was peripheral blood. The receptors come from a human donor in a cohort sampled during active COVID-19.

This sequence joins TRBV30 and TRBJ1-5, with D possibly matching TRBD1 (6 bases). V was clipped by 3 bases and J by 6 bases, with 12 bases between them. The germline gives CDR1 GTSNPN, CDR2 SVGIG (reference sequence). This CDR3 has 13 residues. DNA of the CDR3: TGTGCCTGGAGCGCACAGGGAGTTCAGCCCCAGCATTTT. It codes for CAWSAQGVQPQHF.

The V gene is TRBV25-1, the J gene TRBJ1-1; D may be TRBD1 (5 bases). Trimming took off 8 bases at V and 10 bases at J, with 14 bases between the two ends. Germline V CDR1 and CDR2: MGHDK, SYGVNS. This CDR3 comprises 11 residues. CDR3: CASPPGGVAFF. DNA of the CDR3: TGTGCCAGCCCCCCTGGGGGGGTAGCTTTCTTT.

The CDR3 region is CASSLMGGQPQHF. The CDR3 coding sequence is TGTGCCAGCAGTTTAATGGGAGGGCAGCCCCAGCATTTT. This sequence joins TRBV12-3 or TRBV12-4 and TRBJ1-5; D gene unclear. Trimming took 2 bases from V and 7 from J, leaving 9 bases between them. The CDR3 covers 13 residues.

V and J are TRBV11-1 and TRBJ2-7; D not certain. Deletions cut 5 bases from V and 1 base from J, with 9 bases between. The CDR3 loop spans 13 amino acids. Germline V gene data show CDR1 as SGHAT and CDR2 as FQDESV (reference sequence). CDR3 loop: CASSPTESYEQYV. CDR3 nucleotide sequence: TGTGCCAGCAGCCCCACAGAATCCTACGAGCAGTACGTC.

This clone was observed a handful of times. The chain links TRBV5-6 to TRBJ1-5; no clear D gene. Trimming pared 4 bases from V and 10 bases from J, leaving 15 bases between. The CDR3 has 13 residues. Germline V CDR1 and CDR2: SGHDT, YYEEEE. The CDR3 DNA follows: TGTGCCAGCAGCAACTCAATCGGGGTACCCCAGCATTTT. Translated, it gives CASSNSIGVPQHF. Together with reference TRBV5-6 and TRBJ1-5, the CDR3 gives the full variable domain: DAGVTQSPTHLIKTRGQQVTLRCSPKSGHDTVSWYQQALGQGPQFIFQYYEEEERQRGNFPDRFSGHQFPNYSSELNVNALLLGDSALYLCASSNSIGVPQHFGDGTRLSIL.

This chain links TRBV19 with TRBJ1-3, with 9 positions matching TRBD1. Germline V gives CDR1 LNHDA, CDR2 SQIVND (reference sequence). The CDR3 extends over 16 amino acids. V was clipped by 5 bases and J by 1 base; unmatched bases: 6. The CDR3 DNA sequence: TGTGCCAGTAGTCCCGGGACAGGGATATCTGGAAACACCATATATTTT. Amino acids: CASSPGTGISGNTIYF.

The chain has TRBV27 and TRBJ1-6; TRBD1 aligns across 9 bases. The CDR3 covers 17 residues. Per the germline V gene, CDR1 is MNHEY and CDR2 is SMNVEV (reference sequence). J was trimmed by 5 bases and V by 4 bases; bases with no gene match: 9. In DNA form, the CDR3 reads TGTGCCAGCAGTTCTACAAGAGGGACAGGGAATAATTCACCCCTCCACTTT. It codes for CASSSTRGTGNNSPLHF.

The genes are TRBV3-1 (or the pseudogene TRBV3-2) and TRBJ1-1; weak D call: TRBD1 (6 bases). CDR3 size: 16 residues. Trimming took 8 bases from V and 5 from J, leaving 24 bases between them. CDR1 and CDR2 from the germline V gene are LGHDT and YNNKEL (reference sequence). CDR3 loop: CASEPRSMGARTEAFF. The CDR3, as DNA: TGTGCCAGCGAACCAAGGTCCATGGGGGCGCGGACTGAAGCTTTCTTT.

The chain links TRBV4-3 to TRBJ2-1; no reliable D call. V was shortened by 0 bases and J by 9 bases, with 12 bases between the two germline ends. Germline-derived CDR1 and CDR2 are LGHNA and YSLEER. The CDR3 contains 14 residues. The CDR3 is CASSQDYVSPEQFF. In DNA form, the CDR3 reads TGCGCCAGCAGCCAAGATTATGTATCTCCTGAGCAGTTCTTC.

This chain links TRBV18 with TRBJ2-5; TRBD2 might be the D (6 bases). Germline V gives CDR1 KGHSH, CDR2 LQKENI. CDR3 length: 13 amino acids. V was clipped by 4 bases and J by 1 base, with 7 bases between them. As DNA, the CDR3 is TGTGCCAGCTCACGGGACTTCCAAGAGACCCAGTACTTC. Its protein product is CASSRDFQETQYF.

The chain's CDR3 is CASSLSGGVSYF. The CDR3, as DNA: TGTGCCAGCAGCCTATCCGGGGGGGTCTCGTATTTT. The J gene is TRBJ2-3, the V gene TRBV3-1 (or the pseudogene TRBV3-2); 8 nucleotides line up with TRBD2. V shed 4 bases, J shed 14 bases, and the junction held 8 bases outside the gene matches. The CDR3 is 12 amino acids. Germline loops: CDR1 LGHDT, CDR2 YNNKEL (reference sequence).

V and J are TRBV14 and TRBJ2-7, with 11 bases matching TRBD2. V was pared by 5 bases and J by 4 bases, with 4 bases of the junction left unmatched. Germline V lookup: CDR1 SGHDN, CDR2 FVKESK. The CDR3 contains 14 residues. CDR3 nucleotide sequence: TGTGCCAGCAGCGAACTAGCGGGAGTGTACGAGCAGTACTTC. Encoded protein: CASSELAGVYEQYF.

This clone was seen a single time. This sequence joins TRBV6-4 and TRBJ2-2, with 7 bases aligning to TRBD2. This CDR3 has 14 residues. J gave up 1 base and V 6 bases, and 2 bases lay outside the gene matches. The V gene's germline CDR1 is MRHNA and CDR2 SNTAGT. The CDR3 bases are TGTGCCAGCAGCCCGGGGGGGAACACCGGGGAGCTGTTTTTT. It is translated as CASSPGGNTGELFF.

The rearrangement joins TRBV20-1 to TRBJ2-7, with D possibly being TRBD1 (6 bases). Between the trimmed V and J ends, which lost 3 bases and 5 bases, there was a span of 11 bases. The CDR3 contains 12 residues. From germline, CDR1 is DFQATT and CDR2 SNEGSKA (reference sequence). The DNA of the CDR3 is TGCAGTGCTAGTCACAGGGAGCACGAGCAGTACGTC. It is translated as CSASHREHEQYV.

This chain connects TRBV2 to TRBJ1-2; D is unclear. Per the germline V gene, CDR1 is SNHLY and CDR2 is FYNNEI. This CDR3 comprises 12 residues. Between the trimmed V and J ends, which lost 4 bases and 6 bases, there was a span of 9 bases. The CDR3 bases are TGTGCCAGCAGTGGTTTGGGAGATGGCTACACCTTC. Translated: CASSGLGDGYTF. The full variable domain, with the rest looked up from reference TRBV2 and TRBJ1-2, is EPEVTQTPSHQVTQMGQEVILRCVPISNHLYFYWYRQILGQKVEFLVSFYNNEISEKSEIFDDQFSVERPDGSNFTLKIRSTKLEDSAMYFCASSGLGDGYTFGSGTRLTVV.

The chain links TRBV7-9 to TRBJ1-1; a possible D gene is TRBD1 (6 bases). Germline CDR1 reads SEHNR; CDR2 reads FQNEAQ (reference sequence). V was clipped by 5 bases and J by 6 bases, with 13 bases between them. The CDR3 totals 13 residues. The CDR3 DNA reads as TGTGCCAGCAGCCCAGGGGATATACCTGAAGCTTTCTTT. It is translated as CASSPGDIPEAFF.

The V call is TRBV4-3, the J call TRBJ2-5, with D possibly TRBD2 on 5 matching bases. Germline V lookup: CDR1 LGHNA, CDR2 YSLEER. This CDR3 comprises 16 residues. V was clipped by 4 bases and J by 0 bases, with 15 bases between them. CDR3 protein: CASSPPGRAYQETQYF. The CDR3, as DNA: TGCGCCAGCAGCCCACCTGGGCGGGCCTACCAAGAGACCCAGTACTTC.